Sequencing of this TCR beta chain was carried out in a study of low-dose radiotherapy and immunotherapy resistance in tumors. The time point denotes: after trial treatment. Specified treatment: LDRT plus nivolumab, ipilimumab, low-dose cyclophosphamide and aspirin (RACIN trial). TCRs were amplified for approximately 22 PCR cycles with a constant-region primer and V-primer adapter. Using its own MiXCR run on the reads, TCRdb lists one record per CDR3 protein. The data show 50,000 or so distinct CDR3 sequences, around a third seen once. Germline-derived CDR1 and CDR2 are MDHEN and SYDVKM. The trim removed 5 bases at V and 5 bases at J, leaving 9 bases unmatched. The CDR3 spans 16 residues. This clonotype has at least ten counts.

The chain employs TRBV28 and TRBJ2-5; TRBD2 agrees at 12 bases. The clonotype was recovered from a male donor with rectosigmoid adenocarcinoma. The sample in question was PBMCs, obtained after low-dose radiotherapy plus immunotherapy. The CDR3 sequence: CASSPRLAGVRETQYF. The DNA of the CDR3 is TGTGCCAGCAGTCCGCGACTAGCGGGAGTGAGGGAGACCCAGTACTTC.